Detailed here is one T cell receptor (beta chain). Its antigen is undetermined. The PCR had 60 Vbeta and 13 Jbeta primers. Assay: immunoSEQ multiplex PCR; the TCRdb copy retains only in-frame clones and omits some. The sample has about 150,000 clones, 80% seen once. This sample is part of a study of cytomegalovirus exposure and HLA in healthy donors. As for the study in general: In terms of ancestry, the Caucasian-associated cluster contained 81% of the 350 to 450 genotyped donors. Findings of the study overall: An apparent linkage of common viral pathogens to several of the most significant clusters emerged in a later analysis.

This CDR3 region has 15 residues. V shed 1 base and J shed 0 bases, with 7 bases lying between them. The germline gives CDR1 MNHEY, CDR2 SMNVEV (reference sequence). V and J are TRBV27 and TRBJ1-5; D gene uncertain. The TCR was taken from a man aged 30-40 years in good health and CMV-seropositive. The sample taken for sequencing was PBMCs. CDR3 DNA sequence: TGTGCCAGCAGTTTATACGCAGATAGCAATCAGCCCCAGCATTTT. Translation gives CASSLYADSNQPQHF.